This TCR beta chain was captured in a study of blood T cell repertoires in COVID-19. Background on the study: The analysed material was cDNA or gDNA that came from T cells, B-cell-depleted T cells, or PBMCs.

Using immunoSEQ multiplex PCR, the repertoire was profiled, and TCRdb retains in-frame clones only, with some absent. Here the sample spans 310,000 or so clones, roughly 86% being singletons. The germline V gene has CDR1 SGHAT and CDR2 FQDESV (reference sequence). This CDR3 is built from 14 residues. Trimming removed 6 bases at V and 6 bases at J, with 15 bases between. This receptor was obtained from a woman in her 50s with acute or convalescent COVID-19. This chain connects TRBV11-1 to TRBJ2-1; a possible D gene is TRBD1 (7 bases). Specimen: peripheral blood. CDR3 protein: CASRPNRGGNEQFF. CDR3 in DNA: TGTGCCAGCAGACCGAACAGGGGAGGCAATGAGCAGTTCTTC.